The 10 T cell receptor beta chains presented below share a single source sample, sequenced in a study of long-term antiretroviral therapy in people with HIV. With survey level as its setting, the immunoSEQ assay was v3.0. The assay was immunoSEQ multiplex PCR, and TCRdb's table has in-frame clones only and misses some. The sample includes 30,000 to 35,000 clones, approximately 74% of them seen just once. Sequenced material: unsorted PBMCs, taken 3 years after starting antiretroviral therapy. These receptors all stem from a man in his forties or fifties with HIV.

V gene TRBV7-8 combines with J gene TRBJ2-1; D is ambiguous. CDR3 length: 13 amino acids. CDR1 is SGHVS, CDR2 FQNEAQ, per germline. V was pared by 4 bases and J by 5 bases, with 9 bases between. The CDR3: CASSSGRDNEQFF. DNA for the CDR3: TGTGCCAGCAGCTCAGGACGGGACAATGAGCAGTTCTTC. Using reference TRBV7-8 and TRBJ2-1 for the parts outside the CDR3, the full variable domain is GAGVSQSPRYKVAKRGQDVALRCDPISGHVSLFWYQQALGQGPEFLTYFQNEAQLDKSGLPSDRFFAERPEGSVSTLKIQRTQQEDSAVYLCASSSGRDNEQFFGPGTRLTVL.

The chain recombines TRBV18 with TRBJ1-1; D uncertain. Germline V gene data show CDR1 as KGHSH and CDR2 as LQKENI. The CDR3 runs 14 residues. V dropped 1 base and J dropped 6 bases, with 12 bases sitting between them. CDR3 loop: CASSPRDGWAEAFF. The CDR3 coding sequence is TGTGCCAGCTCACCACGAGATGGGTGGGCTGAAGCTTTCTTT. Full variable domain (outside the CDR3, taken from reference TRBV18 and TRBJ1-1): NAGVMQNPRHLVRRRGQEARLRCSPMKGHSHVYWYRQLPEEGLKFMVYLQKENIIDESGMPKERFSAEFPKEGPSILRIQQVVRGDSAAYFCASSPRDGWAEAFFGQGTRLTVV.

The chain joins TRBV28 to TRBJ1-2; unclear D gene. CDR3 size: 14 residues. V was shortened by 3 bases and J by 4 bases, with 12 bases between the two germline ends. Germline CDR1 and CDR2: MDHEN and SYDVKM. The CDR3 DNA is TGTGCCAGCAGTTTTACCGCGCTGGGCTATGGCTACACCTTC. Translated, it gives CASSFTALGYGYTF.

The DNA of the CDR3 is TGTGCCTGGAGTGGAGGTAGCAATCAGCCCCAGCATTTT. Encoded protein: CAWSGGSNQPQHF. The chain has TRBV30 and TRBJ1-5; no reliable D call. Germline-derived CDR1 and CDR2 are GTSNPN and SVGIG (reference sequence). This CDR3 region has 13 residues. V was shortened by 1 base and J by 0 bases, with 4 bases between the two germline ends. Using reference TRBV30 and TRBJ1-5 for the parts outside the CDR3, the full variable domain is SQTIHQWPATLVQPVGSPLSLECTVEGTSNPNLYWYRQAAGRGLQLLFYSVGIGQISSEVPQNLSASRPQDRQFILSSKKLLLSDSGFYLCAWSGGSNQPQHFGDGTRLSIL.

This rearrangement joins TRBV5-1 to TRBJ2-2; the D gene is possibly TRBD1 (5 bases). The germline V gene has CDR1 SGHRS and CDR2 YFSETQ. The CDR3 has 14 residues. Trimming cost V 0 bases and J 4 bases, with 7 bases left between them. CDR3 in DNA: TGCGCCAGCAGCTTGGGACAGCCCACCGGGGAGCTGTTTTTT. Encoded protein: CASSLGQPTGELFF.

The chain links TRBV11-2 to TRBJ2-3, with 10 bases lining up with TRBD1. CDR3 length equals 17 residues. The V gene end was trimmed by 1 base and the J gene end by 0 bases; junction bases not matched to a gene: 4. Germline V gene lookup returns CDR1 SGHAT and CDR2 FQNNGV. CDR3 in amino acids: CASSLVGQGVSTDTQYF. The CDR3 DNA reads TGTGCCAGCAGCTTAGTAGGACAGGGGGTCAGCACAGATACGCAGTATTTT.

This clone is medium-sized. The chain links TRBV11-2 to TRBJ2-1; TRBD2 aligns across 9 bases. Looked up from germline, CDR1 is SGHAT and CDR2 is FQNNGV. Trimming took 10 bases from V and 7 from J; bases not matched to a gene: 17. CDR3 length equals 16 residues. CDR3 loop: CAILLGTGTSRNEQFF. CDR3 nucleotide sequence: TGTGCCATCCTCTTGGGAACCGGGACTAGCCGAAATGAGCAGTTCTTC.

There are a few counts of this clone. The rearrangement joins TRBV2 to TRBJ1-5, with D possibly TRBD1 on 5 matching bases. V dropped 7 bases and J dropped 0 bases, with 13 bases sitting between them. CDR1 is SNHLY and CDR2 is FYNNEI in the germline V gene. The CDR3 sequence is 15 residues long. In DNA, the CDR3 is TGTGCCAGCACTCCAGGGTCGAGTAGCAATCAGCCCCAGCATTTT. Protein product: CASTPGSSSNQPQHF.

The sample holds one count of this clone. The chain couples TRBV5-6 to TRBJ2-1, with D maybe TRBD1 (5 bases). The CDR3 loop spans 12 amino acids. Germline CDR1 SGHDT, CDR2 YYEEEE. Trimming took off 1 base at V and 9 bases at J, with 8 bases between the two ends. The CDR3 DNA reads TGTGCCAGCAGCTTGCGGACACTTGAGCAGTTCTTC. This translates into CASSLRTLEQFF.

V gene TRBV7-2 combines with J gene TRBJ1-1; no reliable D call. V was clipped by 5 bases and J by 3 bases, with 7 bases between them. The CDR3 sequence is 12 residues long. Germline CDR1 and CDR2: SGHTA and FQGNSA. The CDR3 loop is CASSLGYTEAFF. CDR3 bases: TGTGCCAGCAGCCTGGGGTACACTGAAGCTTTCTTT. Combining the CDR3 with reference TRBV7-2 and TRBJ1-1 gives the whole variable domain GAGVSQSPSNKVTEKGKDVELRCDPISGHTALYWYRQSLGQGLEFLIYFQGNSAPDKSGLPSDRFSAERTGGSVSTLTIQRTQQEDSAVYLCASSLGYTEAFFGQGTRLTVV.